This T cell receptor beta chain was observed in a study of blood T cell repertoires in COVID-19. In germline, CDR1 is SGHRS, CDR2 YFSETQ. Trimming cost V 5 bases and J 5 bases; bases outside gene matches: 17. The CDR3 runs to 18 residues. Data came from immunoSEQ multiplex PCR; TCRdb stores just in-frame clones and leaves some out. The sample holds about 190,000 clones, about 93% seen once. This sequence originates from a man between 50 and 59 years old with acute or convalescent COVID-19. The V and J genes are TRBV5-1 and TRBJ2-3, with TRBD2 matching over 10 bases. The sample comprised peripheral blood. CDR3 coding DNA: TGCGCCAGCAGGCGAAACTATCTAGCGGGGGCCAGAAGAGATACGCAGTATTTT. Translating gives CASRRNYLAGARRDTQYF.